In its sample, the clone carrying this T cell receptor (beta chain) was seen a few times. Its antigen is unknown. The source of the sample is a study of glioma-infiltrating T cells after dendritic cell vaccination. Study-level information: Between the early 2000s and the early 2010s, patients got autologous tumor lysate-pulsed dendritic cell vaccines.

Indicated time point: after dendritic cell vaccination, including at tumor progression/relapse. Assay used: immunoSEQ multiplex PCR; TCRdb lists only in-frame clones, some missing. The repertoire has about 94,000 clones, over 80% of them found once; the top ten carry around 5.4%. Study results and caveats: Patients with more pretreatment TILs had longer time to progression and survival.

The ends were cut back, 0 bases at V and 6 bases at J, with 11 bases in the middle. Germline V gives CDR1 KGHSH, CDR2 LQKENI. CDR3 size: 14 residues. The TCR comes from a human donor with glioblastoma. This sequence joins TRBV18 and TRBJ1-2, with D tentatively TRBD1 (5 bases). The specimen comprised blood, sampled after dendritic cell vaccination. The CDR3 sequence is CASSPPSFRDGYTF. In nucleotides, the CDR3 is TGTGCCAGCTCACCACCGAGTTTCAGGGATGGCTACACCTTC.